These T cell receptor beta chains were read from a single sample in a study of control samples from healthy donors and cancer patients. Only in-frame clones appear in the TCRdb table, and some are missing; sequencing was by immunoSEQ multiplex PCR. The sample yields approximately 51,000 clones, roughly 80% seen once. The sequenced material came from blood. The receptors derive from a man in his 70s in good health. Each CDR3 is given with its conserved first and last residue. Each record gives: CDR3 DNA, CDR3 protein, D gene, clone size, J gene, V gene. D genes are given only for firm matches. Some rows have no size entry. The others give once, few or many, or a class for an expanded clone.

TGTGCCAGCAGACACAGGGACAGGAGCAATCAGCCCCAGCATTTT,CASRHRDRSNQPQHF,TRBD1,.,TRBJ1-5,TRBV6-6
TGCGCCAGCAGCTTGGGGATTCACAGGGGCGATAATTCACCCCTCCACTTT,CASSLGIHRGDNSPLHF,TRBD1,.,TRBJ1-6,TRBV5-1
TGTGCCAGCAGCCGGTTCCGGTCCGGGGAGCTGTTTTTT,CASSRFRSGELFF,.,.,TRBJ2-2,TRBV5-8
TGTGCCAGCAGTCGGGGTTGGGACACCGGGGAGCTGTTTTTT,CASSRGWDTGELFF,.,.,TRBJ2-2,TRBV6-2/TRBV6-3
TGCGCCACAGGGGCGCAGGGGGTTGGGTTTAACACTGAAGCTTTCTTT,CATGAQGVGFNTEAFF,TRBD1,.,TRBJ1-1,TRBV23-1
TGTGCCAGCAGTTTTTCGCGTTCACCCCTCCACTTT,CASSFSRSPLHF,.,.,TRBJ1-6,TRBV27
TGCGCCAGCAGCTTACAGGGGGCGGAGGGCTACACCTTC,CASSLQGAEGYTF,TRBD1,.,TRBJ1-2,TRBV5-1
TGTGCCAGCAGTTCCTGGGACAGGGCCGGCTATGGCTACACCTTC,CASSSWDRAGYGYTF,TRBD1,.,TRBJ1-2,TRBV28
TGTGCCAGTTTAAACCCTAGCGGGGGGCGGGAGCAGTACTTC,CASLNPSGGREQYF,TRBD2,.,TRBJ2-7,TRBV28
TGCGCCAGCAGCTTGTCCGGGGGGCGTGGAAACACCATATATTTT,CASSLSGGRGNTIYF,.,.,TRBJ1-3,TRBV5-1
TGTGCCAGTAGTCAGTCAGGGGGAATTAGCAATCAGCCCCAGCATTTT,CASSQSGGISNQPQHF,TRBD1,once,TRBJ1-5,TRBV19